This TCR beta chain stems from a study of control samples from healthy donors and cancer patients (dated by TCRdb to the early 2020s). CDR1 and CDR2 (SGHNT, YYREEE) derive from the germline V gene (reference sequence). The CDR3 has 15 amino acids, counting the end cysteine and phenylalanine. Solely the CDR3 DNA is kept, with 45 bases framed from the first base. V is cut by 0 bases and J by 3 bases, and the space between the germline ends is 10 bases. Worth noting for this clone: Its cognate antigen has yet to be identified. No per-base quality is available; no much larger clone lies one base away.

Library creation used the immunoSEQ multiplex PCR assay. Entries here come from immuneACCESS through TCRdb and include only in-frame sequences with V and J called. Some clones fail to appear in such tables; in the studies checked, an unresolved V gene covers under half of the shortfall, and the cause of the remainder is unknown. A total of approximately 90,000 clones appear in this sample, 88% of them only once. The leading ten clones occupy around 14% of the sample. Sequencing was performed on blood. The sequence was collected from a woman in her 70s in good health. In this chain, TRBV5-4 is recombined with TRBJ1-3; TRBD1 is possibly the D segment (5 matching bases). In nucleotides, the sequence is TGTGCCAGCAGCTTGGCCGAGGGGCATGGAAACACCATATATTTT. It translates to CASSLAEGHGNTIYF. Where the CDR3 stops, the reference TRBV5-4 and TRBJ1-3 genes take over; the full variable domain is ETGVTQSPTHLIKTRGQQVTLRCSSQSGHNTVSWYQQALGQGPQFIFQYYREEENGRGNFPPRFSGLQFPNYSSELNVNALELDDSALYLCASSLAEGHGNTIYFGEGSWLTVV.